The clone carrying this T cell receptor beta chain was picked up a small number of times. The germline V gene encodes CDR1 SGHKS and CDR2 YYEKEE (reference sequence). This CDR3 is built from 14 residues. Deletions cut 1 base from V and 0 bases from J, with 7 bases between. The TCR beta repertoire was assessed by survey-level immunoSEQ sequencing. The assay was immunoSEQ multiplex PCR, and TCRdb's table has in-frame clones only and misses some. The data show around 50,000 clones, approximately 93% seen once. V usage is TRBV5-5 and J usage is TRBJ1-1; D ambiguous. This TCR derives from a middle-aged man with rheumatoid arthritis. The sample taken for sequencing was PBMCs. CDR3 residues: CASSLWAMNTEAFF. In nucleotides, the CDR3 is TGTGCCAGCAGCTTGTGGGCCATGAACACTGAAGCTTTCTTT.